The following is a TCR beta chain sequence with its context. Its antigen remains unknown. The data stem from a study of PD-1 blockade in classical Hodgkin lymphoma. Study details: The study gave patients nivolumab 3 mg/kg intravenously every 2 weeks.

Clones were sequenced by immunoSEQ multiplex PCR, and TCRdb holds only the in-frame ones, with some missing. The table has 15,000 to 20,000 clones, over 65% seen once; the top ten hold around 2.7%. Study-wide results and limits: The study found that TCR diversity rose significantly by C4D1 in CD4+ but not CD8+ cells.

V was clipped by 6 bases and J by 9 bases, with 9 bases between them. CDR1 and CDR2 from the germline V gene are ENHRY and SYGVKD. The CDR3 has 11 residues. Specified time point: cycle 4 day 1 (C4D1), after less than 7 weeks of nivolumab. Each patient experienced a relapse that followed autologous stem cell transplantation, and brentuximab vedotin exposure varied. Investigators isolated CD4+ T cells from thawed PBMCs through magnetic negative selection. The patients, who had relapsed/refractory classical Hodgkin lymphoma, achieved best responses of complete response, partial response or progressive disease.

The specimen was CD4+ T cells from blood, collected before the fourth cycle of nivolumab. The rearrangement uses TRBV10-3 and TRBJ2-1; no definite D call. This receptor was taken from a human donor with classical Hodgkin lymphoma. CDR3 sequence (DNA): TGTGCCATCAGCGACCATTCTGAGCAGTTCTTC. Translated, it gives CAISDHSEQFF.